These T cell receptor beta chains were read from a single sample in a study of blood T cell repertoires in COVID-19. The repertoire was sequenced with immunoSEQ multiplex PCR; TCRdb's copy has only in-frame clones and lacks some. The table records approximately 84,000 clones, more than 65% of them present only once. Sequenced sample: peripheral blood. The receptors here all came from a human donor in a cohort sampled during active COVID-19. Both conserved end residues are part of each CDR3. The order of the fields is CDR3 length, D gene, J gene, V gene, clone size, CDR3 DNA, CDR3 protein. A D gene is named only where the DNA matches it firmly. Clone size is stated in some rows and not others, as once, few, many or a class when expanded.

16	TRBD2	TRBJ2-1	TRBV10-3	once	TGTGCCATCAGTGAGTCGGGGAGGGACCTGCTCTATGAGCAGTTCTTC	CAISESGRDLLYEQFF
15	.	TRBJ1-4	TRBV6-5	.	TGTGCCAGCAGTTACTCGCCCGACAGGAATGAAAAACTGTTTTTT	CASSYSPDRNEKLFF
13	.	TRBJ1-1	TRBV28	.	TGTGCCAGCAGGGGAGGTTCGGGTACTGAAGCTTTCTTT	CASRGGSGTEAFF
17	TRBD1	TRBJ2-4	TRBV28	once	TGTGCCAGCAGTTTACCGGGACAGGGATCGTCCAAAAACATTCAGTACTTC	CASSLPGQGSSKNIQYF
15	.	TRBJ2-7	TRBV5-4	.	TGTGCCAGCAGCTCCAGTGGCCCAACCGGCCGAGGGCAGTACTTC	CASSSSGPTGRGQYF
16	TRBD1	TRBJ2-7	TRBV14	few	TGTGCCAGCAGCCAAGGGCCAGGGGGAAGCTCCTACGAGCAGTACTTC	CASSQGPGGSSYEQYF
15	.	TRBJ2-5	TRBV2	.	TGTGCCAGCAGTGAAGGCGGCAGGGGAGCGGAGACCCAGTACTTC	CASSEGGRGAETQYF
14	TRBD1	TRBJ1-2	TRBV9	.	TGTGCCAGCAGCGTGAACAGGGGAGGAGGTGGCTACACCTTC	CASSVNRGGGGYTF
16	TRBD1	TRBJ1-3	TRBV5-3	.	TGTGCCAGAAGCGTGTCAATGACAGGGGGCAGAAACACCATATATTTT	CARSVSMTGGRNTIYF
15	.	TRBJ2-1	TRBV28	many	TGTGCCAGCAGTTTACGGGGAGTTACCTACAATGAGCAGTTCTTC	CASSLRGVTYNEQFF
13	TRBD1	TRBJ2-4	TRBV12-3/TRBV12-4	.	TGTGCCAGCAGCCCGACAGGGTTAAACATTCAGTACTTC	CASSPTGLNIQYF
16	TRBD1	TRBJ2-7	TRBV10-3	.	TGTGCCATCAGTGAGTCCGGGACAGGGAGCTCCTACGAGCAGTACTTC	CAISESGTGSSYEQYF
14	.	TRBJ2-2	TRBV2	.	TGTGCCAGCAGTGATCGGGGGAACACCGGGGAGCTGTTTTTT	CASSDRGNTGELFF
15	.	TRBJ2-1	TRBV7-9	.	TGTGCCAGCAGCTCTCCAGGGTTATCCTACAATGAGCAGTTCTTC	CASSSPGLSYNEQFF
15	TRBD1	TRBJ1-5	TRBV28	.	TGTGCCAGCAGTTTAGGGACAGGGATGAATCAGCCCCAGCATTTT	CASSLGTGMNQPQHF
16	.	TRBJ2-7	TRBV9	many	TGTGCCAGCAGCGTAGTAAACAGGTTTTACCCCTACGAGCAGTACTTC	CASSVVNRFYPYEQYF
13	.	TRBJ1-5	TRBV30	.	TGTGCCTGGAGCAGGGTGGACAATCAGCCCCAGCATTTT	CAWSRVDNQPQHF
13	.	TRBJ2-7	TRBV5-4	once	TGTGCCAGCGGATGGGCAGGCTCCTACGAGCAGTACTTC	CASGWAGSYEQYF
14	.	TRBJ1-1	TRBV7-2	.	TGTGCCAGCAGATCCACTCAGGGGAACACTGAAGCTTTCTTT	CASRSTQGNTEAFF
13	.	TRBJ2-4	TRBV11-2	once	TGTGCCAGCAGCCCCCTAGCCAAAAACATTCAGTACTTC	CASSPLAKNIQYF
14	TRBD1	TRBJ2-2	TRBV10-2	.	TGCGCCAGCAGCGGACAGGGAAGGACCGGGGAGCTGTTTTTT	CASSGQGRTGELFF
14	.	TRBJ2-2	TRBV5-4	.	TGTGCCAGCAGCTCTACAGGAACGGCCGGGGAGCTGTTTTTT	CASSSTGTAGELFF
14	TRBD1	TRBJ2-7	TRBV7-9	few	TGTGCCAGCAGCTCCCGGGACAGGGTGGGTGAGCAGTACTTC	CASSSRDRVGEQYF
16	TRBD1	TRBJ1-6	TRBV25-1	.	TGTGCCAGCAGTGACGGGGACAGCAGGAATAATTCACCCCTCCACTTT	CASSDGDSRNNSPLHF
15	TRBD1	TRBJ1-2	TRBV5-6	.	TGTGCCAGCAGCTTTCGAGACAGGGGGAACTATGGCTACACCTTC	CASSFRDRGNYGYTF
14	.	TRBJ2-7	TRBV7-8	.	TGTGCCAGCAGCTCATCCGGGACACTCTACGAGCAGTACTTC	CASSSSGTLYEQYF
14	TRBD1	TRBJ1-2	TRBV19	.	TGTGCCAGTAGTATCCGGACAGGAGTATATGGCTACACCTTC	CASSIRTGVYGYTF
17	TRBD1	TRBJ2-3	TRBV10-1	many	TGCGCCAGCAGTGAGTCGAGGGGACAGGGGCCCCAAGATACGCAGTATTTT	CASSESRGQGPQDTQYF